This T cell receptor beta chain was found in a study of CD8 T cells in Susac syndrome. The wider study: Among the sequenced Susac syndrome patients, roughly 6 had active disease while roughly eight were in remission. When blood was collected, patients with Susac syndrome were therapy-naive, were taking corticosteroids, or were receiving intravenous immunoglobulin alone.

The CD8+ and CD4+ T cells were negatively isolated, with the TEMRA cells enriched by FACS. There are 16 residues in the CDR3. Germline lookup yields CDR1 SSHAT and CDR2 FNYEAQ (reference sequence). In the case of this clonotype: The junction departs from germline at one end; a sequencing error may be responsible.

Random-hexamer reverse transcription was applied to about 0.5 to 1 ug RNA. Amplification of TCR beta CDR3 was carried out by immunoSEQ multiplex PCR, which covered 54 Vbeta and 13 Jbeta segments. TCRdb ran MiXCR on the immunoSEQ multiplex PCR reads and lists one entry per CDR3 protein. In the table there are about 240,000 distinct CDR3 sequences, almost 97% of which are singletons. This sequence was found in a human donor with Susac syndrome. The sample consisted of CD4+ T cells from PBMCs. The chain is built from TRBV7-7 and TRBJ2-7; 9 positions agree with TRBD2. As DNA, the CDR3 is TGTGCTAGCAGCCAAGCCCAGGCGGGAGGGGTCCACGAGCAGTACTTC. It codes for CASSQAQAGGVHEQYF.